These 26 T cell receptor beta chains share one sample of origin, sequenced in a study of vaccination effects on CD4 cells after COVID-19. These receptors' targets are unknown. Ahead of sequencing, the ViraFEST assay grew antigen-specific CD4+ T cells using viral peptide pools. CD4+ T cell isolation took place after about nine days of culture. In the vaccine recipients, nucleocapsid antibodies were negative and there was no prior SARS-CoV-2 infection. Measured with immunoSEQ multiplex PCR; TCRdb has only the in-frame clones, and not every one. This sample has tens of thousands of clones, with roughly 79% found just once. This specimen consisted of CD4+ T cells from PBMCs cultured with HCoV-NL63 spike peptides, obtained before COVID-19 vaccination. Every receptor here comes from a human donor who received a COVID-19 vaccine.

The chain employs TRBV5-1 and TRBJ2-2, with D perhaps TRBD1 (6 bases). The CDR3 consists of 15 residues. V lost 0 bases and J 1 base, leaving 7 bases between the germline ends. Germline V gene lookup returns CDR1 SGHRS and CDR2 YFSETQ. The CDR3 coding sequence is TGCGCCAGCAGCTTGGGGACAGAGAACACCGGGGAGCTGTTTTTT. It specifies CASSLGTENTGELFF.

The J gene is TRBJ1-5, the V gene TRBV25-1; no reliable D call. With 5 bases removed from V and 6 bases from J, the gap between germline ends came to 11 bases. The CDR3 has 13 amino acids. Germline assignment: CDR1 MGHDK and CDR2 SYGVNS. CDR3 loop: CASSSSIGQPQHF. CDR3 in DNA: TGTGCCAGCAGTTCATCCATAGGTCAGCCCCAGCATTTT.

The V and J genes are TRBV6-2 or TRBV6-3 and TRBJ2-7; a possible D gene is TRBD2 (6 bases). Trimming shortened V by 5 bases and J by 2 bases, and 10 bases separated the two germline ends. CDR3 length: 13 amino acids. CDR1 is MNHEY, CDR2 SVGEGT, per germline. The CDR3 DNA follows: TGTGCCAGCAGTGTTAGCGGCGCCTACGAGCAGTACGTC. Its translation: CASSVSGAYEQYV.

The chain couples TRBV19 to TRBJ1-2; TRBD1 might be the D (6 bases). This CDR3 is 14 amino acids long. Trimming shortened V by 5 bases and J by 5 bases, and 15 bases separated the two germline ends. The germline V gene encodes CDR1 LNHDA and CDR2 SQIVND (reference sequence). The CDR3 DNA follows: TGTGCCAGTAGTCGTGGGGGCACAAGATATGGCTACACCTTC. Translation: CASSRGGTRYGYTF.

V gene TRBV10-3 combines with J gene TRBJ1-4, with unresolved D. Trimming pared 3 bases from V and 10 bases from J, leaving 12 bases between. The CDR3 extends over 13 amino acids. Germline lookup yields CDR1 ENHRY and CDR2 SYGVKD. CDR3 protein: CAISDDGSGKLFF. CDR3 DNA sequence: TGTGCCATCAGTGACGACGGGAGTGGAAAACTGTTTTTT.

V usage is TRBV6-5 and J usage is TRBJ1-3; no clear D. The CDR3 totals 15 residues. The germline CDR1 and CDR2 sequences are MNHEY and SVGAGI. Trimming took off 6 bases at V and 0 bases at J, with 12 bases between the two ends. CDR3 sequence: CASSSGFNSGNTIYF. The CDR3 region has the DNA TGTGCCAGCAGCAGTGGGTTCAACTCTGGAAACACCATATATTTT.

This chain links TRBV10-3 with TRBJ2-5, with a weak D call TRBD2 (5 bases). The CDR3 covers 13 residues. Trimming pared 0 bases from V and 3 bases from J, leaving 5 bases between. Germline lookup yields CDR1 ENHRY and CDR2 SYGVKD. The CDR3 sequence: CAISESTKETQYF. The CDR3 bases are TGTGCCATCAGTGAGTCGACTAAAGAGACCCAGTACTTC.

In DNA form, the CDR3 reads TGTGCCATCCAGACTAGCGGGGGGGGACAAGAGACCCAGTACTTC. It yields the protein CAIQTSGGGQETQYF. This rearrangement joins TRBV24-1 to TRBJ2-5; the match to TRBD2 covers 14 bases. V was pared by 11 bases and J by 2 bases, with 6 bases of the junction left unmatched. Germline CDR1 is KGHDR and CDR2 is SFDVKD. The length of the CDR3 is 15 residues.

The chain is built from TRBV6-2 or TRBV6-3 and TRBJ2-7; maybe TRBD2 (6 bases). Germline V gene sequence: CDR1 MNHEY, CDR2 SVGEGT. V lost 6 bases and J 3 bases, leaving 15 bases between the germline ends. This CDR3 spans 14 amino acids. The DNA for the CDR3 is TGTGCCAGCAGCCGGGGAGCGGGCAACTACGAGCAGTACGTC. Translated, it gives CASSRGAGNYEQYV.

This clone has a handful of counts. In DNA, the CDR3 is TGTGCCAGCAGCGTATACTACGGGGGGCGCGCAGATTACGAGCAGTACGTC. It is translated as CASSVYYGGRADYEQYV. The rearrangement joins TRBV9 to TRBJ2-7; D possibly corresponds to TRBD2 (7 bases). Trimming cost V 1 base and J 4 bases, with 21 bases left between them. CDR1 is SGDLS and CDR2 is YYNGEE in the germline V gene. There are 17 residues in the CDR3.

The rearrangement joins TRBV7-3 to TRBJ2-7, with 7 bases aligning to TRBD1. CDR1 is SGHTA and CDR2 is FQGTGA in the germline V gene. This CDR3 is built from 13 residues. Trimming cost V 2 bases and J 2 bases; bases outside gene matches: 0. Here the CDR3 DNA reads TGTGCCAGCAGCTTAGACAGGGCCTACGAGCAGTACGTC. Encoded protein: CASSLDRAYEQYV.

This rearrangement joins TRBV5-1 to TRBJ1-5; perhaps TRBD1 as D (5 bases). V was trimmed by 0 bases and J by 2 bases, leaving 12 bases between them. The germline V gene has CDR1 SGHRS and CDR2 YFSETQ. The CDR3 totals 16 residues. The CDR3 coding sequence is TGCGCCAGCAGCTTGGTGGCCGGGGCCGGCAATCAGCCCCAGCATTTT. Translating it yields CASSLVAGAGNQPQHF.

This rearrangement joins TRBV9 to TRBJ1-2; possible D gene TRBD1, 5 bases. The germline CDR1 and CDR2 sequences are SGDLS and YYNGEE. V lost 3 bases, J lost 8 bases, and 17 bases lay in between. The CDR3 has 14 amino acids. CDR3 DNA: TGTGCCAGCAGCGCCAGGGAGTTGGTTGGAGGCTACACCTTC. Translating gives CASSARELVGGYTF.

The J gene is TRBJ2-1, the V gene TRBV24-1; D unresolved. Germline V gene data show CDR1 as KGHDR and CDR2 as SFDVKD. The CDR3 totals 15 residues. Trimming took 5 bases from V and 6 from J, leaving 16 bases between them. As DNA, the CDR3 is TGTGCCACCAGTGTCCCCCTCGACGGTTCCAATGAGCAGTTCTTC. It is translated as CATSVPLDGSNEQFF.

This clone was counted a few times. The rearrangement joins TRBV10-3 to TRBJ2-7; no clear D gene. The CDR3 is 12 residues long. In germline, CDR1 is ENHRY, CDR2 SYGVKD. The ends were cut back, 2 bases at V and 4 bases at J, with 6 bases in the middle. This CDR3 is CAISEKAYEQYV. The CDR3 bases are TGTGCCATCAGTGAGAAAGCGTACGAGCAGTACGTC.

Here the CDR3 reads CASSFARIAGVAQYF. In DNA, the CDR3 is TGTGCCAGCAGCTTTGCGCGAATAGCGGGGGTGGCCCAGTACTTC. This chain connects TRBV12-1 to TRBJ2-5; the D call in the table, TRBD2, was not verified against the DNA. TRBV12-1 is labeled a pseudogene. CDR3 length equals 15 residues.

The chain carries TRBV7-3 and TRBJ1-2; 8 bases line up with TRBD1. Germline-derived CDR1 and CDR2 are SGHTA and FQGTGA. The V gene end was trimmed by 4 bases and the J gene end by 11 bases; junction bases not matched to a gene: 9. CDR3 size: 13 residues. CDR3 sequence: CASSSGQGRGYTF. The CDR3 nucleotides read TGTGCCAGCAGCTCTGGACAGGGCCGAGGATACACCTTC.

The chain recombines TRBV7-8 with TRBJ1-6; 12 nucleotides match TRBD1. From germline, CDR1 is SGHVS and CDR2 FQNEAQ. After removal of 5 bases from V and 7 bases from J, the junction contained 6 bases not matched to a gene. The CDR3 runs to 16 residues. This CDR3 reads CASSGDRGLANSPLHF. CDR3 nucleotide sequence: TGTGCCAGCAGCGGGGACAGGGGGCTCGCGAATTCACCCCTCCACTTT.

The DNA for the CDR3 is TGTGCCAGCAGCCAGACTCAATACTCTGGAAACACCATATATTTT. This encodes CASSQTQYSGNTIYF. This rearrangement joins TRBV11-2 to TRBJ1-3; D is unclear. The CDR3 sequence is 15 residues long. Germline V gene data show CDR1 as SGHAT and CDR2 as FQNNGV. Trimming shortened V by 5 bases and J by 0 bases, and 11 bases separated the two germline ends.

This chain connects TRBV24-1 to TRBJ1-1; 8 bases map to TRBD1. CDR3 size: 20 residues. The trim removed 1 base at V and 3 bases at J, leaving 18 bases unmatched. Per germline, CDR1 KGHDR and CDR2 SFDVKD. CDR3 amino acids: CATSDLHGRDRQGPDTEAFF. The CDR3 region has the DNA TGTGCCACCAGTGATTTACACGGTCGGGACCGACAGGGGCCAGACACTGAAGCTTTCTTT.

The chain carries TRBV11-2 and TRBJ1-2; unclear D gene. This CDR3 comprises 16 residues. Looked up from germline, CDR1 is SGHAT and CDR2 is FQNNGV. Trimming took 4 bases from V and 2 from J, leaving 17 bases between them. The CDR3 reads CASSSSRRESNYGYTF. The CDR3 region has the DNA TGTGCCAGCAGCTCCTCCCGGAGGGAGTCGAACTATGGCTACACCTTC. The whole variable domain, filled in from reference TRBV11-2 and TRBJ1-2, reads EAGVAQSPRYKIIEKRQSVAFWCNPISGHATLYWYQQILGQGPKLLIQFQNNGVVDDSQLPKDRFSAERLKGVDSTLKIQPAKLEDSAVYLCASSSSRRESNYGYTFGSGTRLTVV.

The J gene is TRBJ2-4, the V gene TRBV19; tentatively, D is TRBD2 (7 bases). V was shortened by 6 bases and J by 8 bases, with 17 bases between the two germline ends. There are 14 residues in the CDR3. The germline V gene encodes CDR1 LNHDA and CDR2 SQIVND (reference sequence). The CDR3 is CASRPRGGGHIQYF. DNA of the CDR3: TGTGCCAGTAGACCCCGAGGGGGGGGACACATTCAGTACTTC. Full variable domain (missing parts from reference TRBV19 and TRBJ2-4): DGGITQSPKYLFRKEGQNVTLSCEQNLNHDAMYWYRQDPGQGLRLIYYSQIVNDFQKGDIAEGYSVSREKKESFPLTVTSAQKNPTAFYLCASRPRGGGHIQYFGAGTRLSVL.

The chain couples TRBV30 to TRBJ2-1; D might be TRBD2 (7 bases). Germline CDR1 GTSNPN, CDR2 SVGIG (reference sequence). V was cut by 4 bases and J by 10 bases, with 23 bases left in between. The CDR3 runs to 15 residues. In DNA form, the CDR3 reads TGTGCCTGGACCCGGGGAGGGGGGGCCCGCCAGGAGCAGTTCTTC. Protein sequence: CAWTRGGGARQEQFF.

This clone has just a few counts. The V call is TRBV6-4, the J call TRBJ1-2; 8 nucleotides line up with TRBD1. The CDR3 is 13 amino acids. The germline CDR1 and CDR2 sequences are MRHNA and SNTAGT. Trimming cost V 2 bases and J 8 bases; bases outside gene matches: 4. The CDR3 sequence is CASSDQGAPGYTF. Written as DNA, the CDR3 is TGTGCCAGCAGTGACCAGGGGGCGCCCGGCTACACCTTC.

The gene calls are TRBV5-5 and TRBJ1-1, with 10 bases matching TRBD1. The junction had 9 bases not matched to a gene; V was cut back by 6 bases and J by 4 bases. Germline V gene lookup returns CDR1 SGHKS and CDR2 YYEKEE (reference sequence). The length of the CDR3 is 15 residues. CDR3 region: CASTFVWTGGTEAFF. The CDR3 nucleotides read TGTGCCAGCACCTTTGTTTGGACAGGGGGCACTGAAGCTTTCTTT.

This clone came up once. The gene calls are TRBV5-1 and TRBJ1-4; 9 positions agree with TRBD1. Germline V gene data show CDR1 as SGHRS and CDR2 as YFSETQ. Trimming cost V 4 bases and J 7 bases; bases outside gene matches: 5. This CDR3 comprises 14 residues. DNA for the CDR3: TGCGCCAGCAGCCCACAGGGGGCTGGTGAAAAACTGTTTTTT. Translated: CASSPQGAGEKLFF.